Listed below are T cell receptor beta chains from one sample, sequenced in a study of blood T cell repertoires in COVID-19. Sequencing was performed with immunoSEQ multiplex PCR; in TCRdb, only in-frame clones are kept and a portion is missing. The sample carries approximately 50,000 clones, around 85% recorded once. The sample consisted of peripheral blood. The receptors stem from a human donor in a cohort sampled during active COVID-19. The CDR3 runs from the conserved cysteine through the conserved F or W. A D gene is named only where the DNA matches it firmly. A row's size may be missing; if present it is once, few, many or a size class.

CDR3: CASSPRQGYNEQFF
DNA: TGTGCCAGCAGTCCAAGACAGGGTTACAATGAGCAGTTCTTC
J: TRBJ2-1
D: TRBD1
V: TRBV6-5
size: NA

CDR3: CASSLFPPGKANYGYTF
DNA: TGTGCCAGCAGTTTATTCCCCCCAGGGAAAGCTAACTATGGCTACACCTTC
J: TRBJ1-2
D: NA
V: TRBV28
size: NA

CDR3: CASSLAMQGEQFF
DNA: TGTGCCAGCAGCTTAGCTATGCAGGGCGAGCAGTTCTTC
J: TRBJ2-1
D: NA
V: TRBV7-8
size: NA

CDR3: CASSAERHPYNEQFF
DNA: TGTGCCAGCAGCGCCGAGCGGCACCCCTACAATGAGCAGTTCTTC
J: TRBJ2-1
D: NA
V: TRBV5-4
size: NA

CDR3: CASSFRQGDTEAFF
DNA: TGTGCCAGCAGCTTCAGACAGGGTGATACTGAAGCTTTCTTT
J: TRBJ1-1
D: TRBD1
V: TRBV7-7
size: NA

CDR3: CASSTTHQETQYF
DNA: TGTGCCAGCAGTACGACTCATCAAGAGACCCAGTACTTC
J: TRBJ2-5
D: NA
V: TRBV12-3/TRBV12-4
size: NA

CDR3: CASSVQGHVRDTEAFF
DNA: TGTGCCAGTAGTGTACAGGGGCACGTTAGAGACACTGAAGCTTTCTTT
J: TRBJ1-1
D: TRBD1
V: TRBV19
size: NA

CDR3: CASSEGQLYTEAFF
DNA: TGTGCCAGCAGTGAAGGACAACTCTACACTGAAGCTTTCTTT
J: TRBJ1-1
D: NA
V: TRBV2
size: NA

CDR3: CASSLPGRNTEAFF
DNA: TGTGCCAGCAGCTTGCCCGGGAGGAACACTGAAGCTTTCTTT
J: TRBJ1-1
D: NA
V: TRBV5-6
size: NA

CDR3: CASSLLAANTGELFF
DNA: TGTGCCAGCAGCTTACTAGCGGCGAACACCGGGGAGCTGTTTTTT
J: TRBJ2-2
D: TRBD2
V: TRBV11-1
size: NA

CDR3: CASSQSERETQYF
DNA: TGTGCCAGCAGCCAAAGCGAGAGAGAGACCCAGTACTTC
J: TRBJ2-5
D: NA
V: TRBV3-1/TRBV3-2
size: NA

CDR3: CASSTSGGPYEQYF
DNA: TGTGCCAGCAGTACTAGCGGGGGACCCTACGAGCAGTACTTC
J: TRBJ2-7
D: TRBD2
V: TRBV28
size: NA

CDR3: CASKDKRSSTAEQFF
DNA: TGTGCCAGCAAGGATAAGCGGAGCTCCACCGCGGAGCAGTTCTTC
J: TRBJ2-1
D: NA
V: TRBV21-1
size: NA

CDR3: CASSSTGVGIQYF
DNA: TGTGCCAGCAGCTCCACAGGGGTGGGCATTCAGTACTTC
J: TRBJ2-4
D: TRBD1
V: TRBV11-2
size: NA

CDR3: CASSFRGRGEETQYF
DNA: TGTGCCAGCAGTTTCCGGGGGAGGGGAGAGGAGACCCAGTACTTC
J: TRBJ2-5
D: TRBD2
V: TRBV28
size: NA

CDR3: CASSPPDSFYSNQPQHF
DNA: TGTGCCAGTAGCCCCCCCGACAGCTTTTATAGCAATCAGCCCCAGCATTTT
J: TRBJ1-5
D: NA
V: TRBV19
size: once

CDR3: CATKSGQGSEKLFF
DNA: TGTGCCACCAAATCGGGACAGGGGAGTGAAAAACTGTTTTTT
J: TRBJ1-4
D: TRBD1
V: TRBV6-5
size: NA

CDR3: CASNQQGPHTEAFF
DNA: TGTGCCAGCAACCAACAGGGGCCCCACACTGAAGCTTTCTTT
J: TRBJ1-1
D: TRBD1
V: TRBV2
size: NA

CDR3: CASSYDRARDQPQHF
DNA: TGTGCCAGCAGTTACGACAGGGCTCGGGATCAGCCCCAGCATTTT
J: TRBJ1-5
D: TRBD1
V: TRBV6-5
size: NA

CDR3: CSARFGTGDHEQYF
DNA: TGCAGCGCAAGGTTCGGGACAGGGGACCACGAGCAGTACTTC
J: TRBJ2-7
D: TRBD1
V: TRBV29-1
size: few

CDR3: CASRGLAGVYNEQFF
DNA: TGTGCCAGTAGAGGCCTAGCGGGAGTCTACAATGAGCAGTTCTTC
J: TRBJ2-1
D: TRBD2
V: TRBV19
size: NA

CDR3: CASSFSRAGGLKRGEQYF
DNA: TGTGCCAGCAGTTTTAGTCGGGCGGGAGGGCTAAAAAGGGGCGAGCAGTACTTC
J: TRBJ2-7
D: TRBD2
V: TRBV27
size: NA

CDR3: CASSTKGDRGFLGEQYF
DNA: TGTGCCAGCAGCACAAAAGGGGACAGGGGGTTCCTTGGAGAGCAGTACTTC
J: TRBJ2-7
D: NA
V: TRBV21-1
size: NA

CDR3: CASRVQGAYEQYF
DNA: TGTGCCAGCAGGGTACAGGGGGCATACGAGCAGTACTTC
J: TRBJ2-7
D: TRBD1
V: TRBV28
size: NA

CDR3: CSVEGASTDTQYF
DNA: TGCAGCGTTGAAGGAGCTAGCACAGATACGCAGTATTTT
J: TRBJ2-3
D: NA
V: TRBV29-1
size: NA

CDR3: CAISDEGGRHLNQPQHF
DNA: TGTGCCATCAGTGACGAGGGTGGTAGACACCTCAATCAGCCCCAGCATTTT
J: TRBJ1-5
D: NA
V: TRBV10-3
size: NA

CDR3: CASSRQTPSSGNTIYF
DNA: TGTGCCAGCAGTCGACAGACACCGAGCTCTGGAAACACCATATATTTT
J: TRBJ1-3
D: NA
V: TRBV6-6
size: NA

CDR3: CASSLTGLNQPQHF
DNA: TGTGCCAGCAGCCTTACAGGGCTCAATCAGCCCCAGCATTTT
J: TRBJ1-5
D: NA
V: TRBV7-2
size: once

CDR3: CASSSLQGMKGNTIYF
DNA: TGTGCCAGCAGCTCCCTGCAGGGGATGAAGGGAAACACCATATATTTT
J: TRBJ1-3
D: NA
V: TRBV11-2
size: NA

CDR3: CASRPGQGLFGGSSYEQYF
DNA: TGTGCCAGCAGACCCGGACAGGGACTTTTCGGGGGAAGCTCCTACGAGCAGTACTTC
J: TRBJ2-7
D: TRBD1
V: TRBV27
size: few

CDR3: CASSRQGNNEQFF
DNA: TGTGCCAGCAGCCGACAGGGAAACAATGAGCAGTTCTTC
J: TRBJ2-1
D: TRBD1
V: TRBV7-3
size: NA

CDR3: CASSLPGQGDTRANVLTF
DNA: TGCGCCAGCAGCTTACCGGGACAGGGGGATACAAGGGCCAACGTCCTGACTTTC
J: TRBJ2-6
D: TRBD1
V: TRBV5-1
size: NA

CDR3: CASIQGGFNEKLFF
DNA: TGTGCCAGCATCCAGGGGGGCTTTAATGAAAAACTGTTTTTT
J: TRBJ1-4
D: TRBD1
V: TRBV2
size: NA

CDR3: CAWSMDRAGGYTF
DNA: TGTGCCTGGAGTATGGACAGGGCAGGTGGCTACACCTTC
J: TRBJ1-2
D: TRBD1
V: TRBV30
size: few

CDR3: CASSQAKYEQYF
DNA: TGTGCCAGCAGCCAAGCAAAATACGAGCAGTACTTC
J: TRBJ2-7
D: NA
V: TRBV3-1/TRBV3-2
size: NA

CDR3: CASSRDRGPADTQYF
DNA: TGCGCCAGCAGTCGGGACAGGGGGCCAGCAGATACGCAGTATTTT
J: TRBJ2-3
D: TRBD1
V: TRBV5-1
size: NA

CDR3: CASSWAPSGSNNSPLHF
DNA: TGTGCCAGCAGTTGGGCCCCAAGCGGTTCCAATAATTCACCCCTCCACTTT
J: TRBJ1-6
D: NA
V: TRBV27
size: NA

CDR3: CASSIVTGKGGELFF
DNA: TGTGCCAGTAGTATAGTGACCGGGAAAGGCGGGGAGCTGTTTTTT
J: TRBJ2-2
D: NA
V: TRBV19
size: NA

CDR3: CASSAYTGNTEAFF
DNA: TGTGCCAGCAGCGCTTATACAGGTAACACTGAAGCTTTCTTT
J: TRBJ1-1
D: NA
V: TRBV2
size: NA

CDR3: CASSGMPAGSSGANVLTF
DNA: TGTGCCAGCAGTGGAATGCCCGCCGGGAGCTCTGGGGCCAACGTCCTGACTTTC
J: TRBJ2-6
D: NA
V: TRBV2
size: NA

CDR3: CASSQEGQGSSYEQYF
DNA: TGTGCCAGCAGCCAAGAGGGACAGGGGAGCTCCTACGAGCAGTACTTC
J: TRBJ2-7
D: TRBD1
V: TRBV3-1/TRBV3-2
size: NA

CDR3: CASSRGLAGSEQFF
DNA: TGCGCCAGCAGCCGCGGTCTAGCGGGGAGTGAGCAGTTCTTC
J: TRBJ2-1
D: TRBD2
V: TRBV5-1
size: NA

CDR3: CASSQDWRAGGNTEAFF
DNA: TGTGCCAGCAGCCAAGATTGGAGGGCAGGGGGGAACACTGAAGCTTTCTTT
J: TRBJ1-1
D: TRBD1
V: TRBV4-2
size: NA

CDR3: CASTRDSSSYEQYF
DNA: TGTGCCAGCACCCGGGACAGCAGCTCCTACGAGCAGTACTTC
J: TRBJ2-7
D: TRBD1
V: TRBV2
size: NA

CDR3: CACRQGPSGANVLTF
DNA: TGTGCCTGTAGACAGGGCCCCTCTGGGGCCAACGTCCTGACTTTC
J: TRBJ2-6
D: TRBD1
V: TRBV30
size: NA

CDR3: CASSEGGAQRDTQYF
DNA: TGTGCCAGCAGTGAGGGGGGGGCGCAGAGAGATACGCAGTATTTT
J: TRBJ2-3
D: NA
V: TRBV25-1
size: NA

CDR3: CASSKRTDSNQPQHF
DNA: TGTGCCAGCAGTAAGAGAACAGATAGCAATCAGCCCCAGCATTTT
J: TRBJ1-5
D: NA
V: TRBV6-5
size: NA

CDR3: CASSLGDRGYGYTF
DNA: TGTGCCAGCAGCTTGGGGGACAGAGGCTATGGCTACACCTTC
J: TRBJ1-2
D: TRBD1
V: TRBV5-5
size: NA

CDR3: CASSQEGREWDNEQFF
DNA: TGTGCCAGCAGCCAAGAGGGCAGGGAATGGGACAATGAGCAGTTCTTC
J: TRBJ2-1
D: NA
V: TRBV4-2
size: NA

CDR3: CAWSVRDRLFF
DNA: TGTGCCTGGAGTGTTCGGGACAGACTGTTTTTT
J: TRBJ1-4
D: TRBD1
V: TRBV30
size: NA

CDR3: CASSPRVGVLTEAFF
DNA: TGTGCCAGCAGCCCCCGGGTCGGGGTTCTAACTGAAGCTTTCTTT
J: TRBJ1-1
D: NA
V: TRBV5-4
size: NA

CDR3: CAWSGEAGNTIYF
DNA: TGTGCCTGGAGCGGGGAGGCTGGAAACACCATATATTTT
J: TRBJ1-3
D: NA
V: TRBV30
size: NA

CDR3: CSASHSGGSYEQYF
DNA: TGCAGTGCTAGTCATAGCGGGGGCTCCTACGAGCAGTACTTC
J: TRBJ2-7
D: TRBD2
V: TRBV20-1
size: NA

CDR3: CASGLFGGAYGYTF
DNA: TGTGCCAGCGGTCTTTTTGGAGGGGCCTATGGCTACACCTTC
J: TRBJ1-2
D: NA
V: TRBV6-5
size: NA

CDR3: CASSLAAGSSYNEQFF
DNA: TGTGCCAGCAGCTTGGCGGCGGGAAGCTCCTACAATGAGCAGTTCTTC
J: TRBJ2-1
D: NA
V: TRBV5-8
size: NA

CDR3: CASSQDLGQGRDYGYTF
DNA: TGCGCCAGCAGCCAAGATTTAGGACAGGGTAGGGACTATGGCTACACCTTC
J: TRBJ1-2
D: TRBD1
V: TRBV4-1
size: few

CDR3: CASSFLRDSYEQYF
DNA: TGTGCCAGCAGCTTCCTCAGGGACTCCTACGAGCAGTACTTC
J: TRBJ2-7
D: NA
V: TRBV3-1/TRBV3-2
size: NA

CDR3: CATSKGEQEQYF
DNA: TGTGCCACCAGCAAGGGAGAACAAGAGCAGTACTTC
J: TRBJ2-7
D: NA
V: TRBV15
size: NA

CDR3: CASSISTTNSYNEQFF
DNA: TGTGCCAGTAGTATCTCCACTACTAACTCCTACAATGAGCAGTTCTTC
J: TRBJ2-1
D: NA
V: TRBV19
size: NA